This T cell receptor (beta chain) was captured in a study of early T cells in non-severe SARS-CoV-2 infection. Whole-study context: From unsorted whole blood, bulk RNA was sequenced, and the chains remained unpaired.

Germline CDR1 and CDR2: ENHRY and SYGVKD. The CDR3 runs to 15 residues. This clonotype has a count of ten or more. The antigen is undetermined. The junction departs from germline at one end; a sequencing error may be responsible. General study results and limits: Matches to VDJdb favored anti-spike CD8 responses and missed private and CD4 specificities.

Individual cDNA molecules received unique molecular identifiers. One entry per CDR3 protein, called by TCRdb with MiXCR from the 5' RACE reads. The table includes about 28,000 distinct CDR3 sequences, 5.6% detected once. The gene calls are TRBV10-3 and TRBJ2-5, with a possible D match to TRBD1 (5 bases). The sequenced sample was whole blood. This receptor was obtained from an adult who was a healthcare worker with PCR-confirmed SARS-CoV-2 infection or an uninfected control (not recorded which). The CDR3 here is CAISRDSANQETQYF. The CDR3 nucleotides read TGTGCCATCAGTCGAGACAGCGCCAACCAGGAGACCCAGTACTTC.